This T cell receptor beta chain was obtained from a study of CD8+ T cells in alopecia areata. Study context: Patients in the study were on tofacitinib for 6 to 18 months, then off it for 6 months.

Sequencing used cDNA as its template, made by extracting RNA and reverse transcribing it. Method: immunoSEQ multiplex PCR; TCRdb's copy keeps in-frame clones and lacks some. The sample lists 110,000 to 150,000 clones, 51% occurring once. Punch biopsies of lesional scalp, plus peripheral blood, were taken from alopecia areata patients. The sequence came from a human donor with alopecia areata. Here the sequenced sample was CD4+ T cells sorted from blood, taken at week 0.

CDR3 DNA sequence: TGCGCCACAAACTGGGGGAACACCGGGGAGCTGTTTTTT. Residues: CATNWGNTGELFF. The V and J genes are TRBV5-1 and TRBJ2-2; D is uncertain. This CDR3 is 13 amino acids long. Germline V gives CDR1 SGHRS, CDR2 YFSETQ. V lost 9 bases, J lost 1 base, and 10 bases lay in between. The whole variable domain, remainder taken from reference TRBV5-1 and TRBJ2-2, is KAGVTQTPRYLIKTRGQQVTLSCSPISGHRSVSWYQQTPGQGLQFLFEYFSETQRNKGNFPGRFSGRQFSNSRSEMNVSTLELGDSALYLCATNWGNTGELFFGEGSRLTVL.